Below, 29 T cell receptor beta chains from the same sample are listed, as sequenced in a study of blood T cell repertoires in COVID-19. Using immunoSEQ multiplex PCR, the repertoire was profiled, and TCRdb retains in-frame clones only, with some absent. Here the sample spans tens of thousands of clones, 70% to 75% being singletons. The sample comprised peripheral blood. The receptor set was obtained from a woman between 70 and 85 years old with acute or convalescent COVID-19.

This CDR3 is CSSKGDNNYGYTF. The CDR3 region has the DNA TGCAGCTCAAAGGGAGATAATAACTATGGCTACACCTTC. This chain uses TRBV29-1 with TRBJ1-2; D not resolved. From germline, CDR1 is SQVTM and CDR2 ANQGSEA. The CDR3 has 13 residues. Trimming pared 8 bases from V and 1 base from J, leaving 14 bases between.

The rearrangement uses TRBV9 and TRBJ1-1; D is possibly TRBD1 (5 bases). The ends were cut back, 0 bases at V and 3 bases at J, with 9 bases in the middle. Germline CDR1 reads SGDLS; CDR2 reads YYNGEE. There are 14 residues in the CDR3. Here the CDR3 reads CASSVEGEDTEAFF. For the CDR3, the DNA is TGTGCCAGCAGCGTAGAAGGGGAGGACACTGAAGCTTTCTTT.

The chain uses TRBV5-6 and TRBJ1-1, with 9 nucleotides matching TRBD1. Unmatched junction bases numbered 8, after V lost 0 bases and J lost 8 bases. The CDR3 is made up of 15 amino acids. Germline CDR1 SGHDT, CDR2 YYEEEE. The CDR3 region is CASSLAGWTGEEAFF. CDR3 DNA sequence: TGTGCCAGCAGCTTGGCCGGGTGGACAGGGGAAGAAGCTTTCTTT.

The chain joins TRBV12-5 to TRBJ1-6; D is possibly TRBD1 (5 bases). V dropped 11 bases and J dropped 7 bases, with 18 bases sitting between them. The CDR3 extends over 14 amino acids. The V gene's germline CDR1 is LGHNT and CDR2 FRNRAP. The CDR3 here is CACRREGENSPLHF. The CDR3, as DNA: TGTGCTTGCCGGAGGGAAGGGGAAAATTCACCCCTCCACTTT.

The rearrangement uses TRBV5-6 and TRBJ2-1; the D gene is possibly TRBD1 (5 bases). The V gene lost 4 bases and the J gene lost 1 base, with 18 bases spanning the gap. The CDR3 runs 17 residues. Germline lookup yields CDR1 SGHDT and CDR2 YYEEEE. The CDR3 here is CASSIPVRQSSYNEQFF. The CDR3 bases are TGTGCCAGCAGCATACCTGTACGACAGAGTTCCTACAATGAGCAGTTCTTC.

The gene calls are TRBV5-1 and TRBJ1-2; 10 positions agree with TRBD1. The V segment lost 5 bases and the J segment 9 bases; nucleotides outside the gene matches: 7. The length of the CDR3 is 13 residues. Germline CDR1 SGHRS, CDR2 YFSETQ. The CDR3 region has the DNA TGCGCCAGCAGACCCGACAGGGGGCAAAGCTACACCTTC. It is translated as CASRPDRGQSYTF.

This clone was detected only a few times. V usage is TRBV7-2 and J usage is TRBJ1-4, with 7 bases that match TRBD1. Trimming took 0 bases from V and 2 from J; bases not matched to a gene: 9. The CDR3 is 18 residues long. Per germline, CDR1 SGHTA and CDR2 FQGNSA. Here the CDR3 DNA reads TGTGCCAGCAGCTTAGCGCTAAAGGGGGCTGTCACTAATGAAAAACTGTTTTTT. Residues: CASSLALKGAVTNEKLFF.

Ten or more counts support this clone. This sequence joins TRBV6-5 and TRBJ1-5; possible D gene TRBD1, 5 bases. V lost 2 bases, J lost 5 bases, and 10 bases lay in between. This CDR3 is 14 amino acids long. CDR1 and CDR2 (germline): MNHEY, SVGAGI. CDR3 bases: TGTGCCAGCAGTTACACCAGGGACTATCAGCCCCAGCATTTT. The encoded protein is CASSYTRDYQPQHF.

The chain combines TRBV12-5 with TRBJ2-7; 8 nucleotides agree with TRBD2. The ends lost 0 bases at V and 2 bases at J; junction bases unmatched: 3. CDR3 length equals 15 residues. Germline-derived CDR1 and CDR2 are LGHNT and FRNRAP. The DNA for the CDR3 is TGTGCTAGTGGTTTGGTACTCGGGAGGGCCTACGAGCAGTACTTC. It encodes CASGLVLGRAYEQYF.

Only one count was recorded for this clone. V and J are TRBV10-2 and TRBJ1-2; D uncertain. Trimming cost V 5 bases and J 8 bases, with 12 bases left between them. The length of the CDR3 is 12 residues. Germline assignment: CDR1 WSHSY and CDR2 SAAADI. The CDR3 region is CASSTGNEGYTF. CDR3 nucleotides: TGCGCCAGCAGTACCGGGAACGAGGGCTACACCTTC.

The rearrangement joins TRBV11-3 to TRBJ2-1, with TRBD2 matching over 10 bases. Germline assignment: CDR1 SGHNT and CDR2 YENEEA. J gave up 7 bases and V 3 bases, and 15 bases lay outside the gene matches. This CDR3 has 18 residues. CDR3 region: CASSFGRASGSLGNEQFF. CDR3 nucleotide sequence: TGTGCCAGCAGCTTTGGGCGGGCTAGCGGGAGCCTGGGGAATGAGCAGTTCTTC.

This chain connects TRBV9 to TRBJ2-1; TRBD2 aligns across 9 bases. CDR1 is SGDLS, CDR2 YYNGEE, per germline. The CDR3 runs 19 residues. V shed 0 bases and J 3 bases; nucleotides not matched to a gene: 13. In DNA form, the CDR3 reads TGTGCCAGCAGCGTAGCCCTACCCGCGGGGGGGCAGGTCTACAATGAGCAGTTCTTC. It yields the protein CASSVALPAGGQVYNEQFF.

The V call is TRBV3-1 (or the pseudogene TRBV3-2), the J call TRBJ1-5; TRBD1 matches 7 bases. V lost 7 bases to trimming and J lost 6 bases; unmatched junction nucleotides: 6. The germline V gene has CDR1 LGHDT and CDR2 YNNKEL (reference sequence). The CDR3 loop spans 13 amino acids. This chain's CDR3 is CASTTGDTQPQHF. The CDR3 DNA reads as TGTGCCAGCACCACAGGGGATACTCAGCCCCAGCATTTT.

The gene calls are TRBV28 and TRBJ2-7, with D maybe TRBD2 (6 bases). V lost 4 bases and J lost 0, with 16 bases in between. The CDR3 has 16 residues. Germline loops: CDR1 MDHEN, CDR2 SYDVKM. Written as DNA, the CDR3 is TGTGCCAGCAGTTCAATGGTGGGACTCGACTCCTACGAGCAGTACTTC. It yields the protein CASSSMVGLDSYEQYF. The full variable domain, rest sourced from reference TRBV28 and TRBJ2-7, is DVKVTQSSRYLVKRTGEKVFLECVQDMDHENMFWYRQDPGLGLRLIYFSYDVKMKEKGDIPEGYSVSREKKERFSLILESASTNQTSMYLCASSSMVGLDSYEQYFGPGTRLTVT.

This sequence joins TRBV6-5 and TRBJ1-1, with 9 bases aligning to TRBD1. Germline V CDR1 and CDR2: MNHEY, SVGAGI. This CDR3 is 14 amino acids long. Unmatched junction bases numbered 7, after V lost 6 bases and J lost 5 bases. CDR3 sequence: CASSSDRGVTEAFF. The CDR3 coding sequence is TGTGCCAGCAGCTCCGACAGGGGGGTGACTGAAGCTTTCTTT.

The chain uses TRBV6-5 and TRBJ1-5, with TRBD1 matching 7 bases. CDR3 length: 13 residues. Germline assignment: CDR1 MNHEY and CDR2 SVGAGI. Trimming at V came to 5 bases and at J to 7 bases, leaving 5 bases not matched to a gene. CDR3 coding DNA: TGTGCCAGCAGTAACAGGGGCGGCCAGCCCCAGCATTTT. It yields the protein CASSNRGGQPQHF.

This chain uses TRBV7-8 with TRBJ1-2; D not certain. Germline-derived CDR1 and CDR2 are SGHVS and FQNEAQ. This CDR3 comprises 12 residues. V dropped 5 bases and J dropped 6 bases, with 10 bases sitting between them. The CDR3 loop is CASSRIQDGYTF. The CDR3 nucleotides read TGTGCCAGCAGCCGGATTCAGGATGGCTACACCTTC.

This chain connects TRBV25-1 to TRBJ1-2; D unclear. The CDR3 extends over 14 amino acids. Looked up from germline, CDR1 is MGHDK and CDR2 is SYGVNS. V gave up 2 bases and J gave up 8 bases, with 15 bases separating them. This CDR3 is CASSEKEESGGYTF. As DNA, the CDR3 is TGTGCCAGCAGTGAAAAGGAGGAAAGTGGGGGCTACACCTTC.

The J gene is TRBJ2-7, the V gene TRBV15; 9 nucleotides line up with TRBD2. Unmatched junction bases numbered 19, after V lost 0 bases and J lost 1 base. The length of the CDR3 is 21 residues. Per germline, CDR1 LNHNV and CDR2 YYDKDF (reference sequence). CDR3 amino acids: CATSRDTGGWREGAGSYEQYF. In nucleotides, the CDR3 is TGTGCCACCAGCAGAGATACGGGAGGGTGGCGGGAGGGCGCGGGTTCCTACGAGCAGTACTTC. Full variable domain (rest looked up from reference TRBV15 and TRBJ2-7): DAMVIQNPRYQVTQFGKPVTLSCSQTLNHNVMYWYQQKSSQAPKLLFHYYDKDFNNEADTPDNFQSRRPNTSFCFLDIRSPGLGDTAMYLCATSRDTGGWREGAGSYEQYFGPGTRLTVT.

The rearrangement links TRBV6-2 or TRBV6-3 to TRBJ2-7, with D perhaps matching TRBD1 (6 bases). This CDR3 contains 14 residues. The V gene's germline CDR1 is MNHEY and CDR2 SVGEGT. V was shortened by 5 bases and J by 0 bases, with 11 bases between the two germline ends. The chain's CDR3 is CASSTRGDSYEQYF. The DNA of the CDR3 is TGTGCCAGCAGTACCAGGGGCGACTCCTACGAGCAGTACTTC.

DNA for the CDR3: TGTGCCAGCAGTGCCCCCCGGGGGGTTGGATCACCCCTCCACTTT. Protein sequence: CASSAPRGVGSPLHF. This chain connects TRBV25-1 to TRBJ1-6, with D perhaps TRBD1 (5 bases). This CDR3 has 15 residues. Trimming cost V 4 bases and J 10 bases, with 17 bases left between them. CDR1 is MGHDK, CDR2 SYGVNS, per germline.

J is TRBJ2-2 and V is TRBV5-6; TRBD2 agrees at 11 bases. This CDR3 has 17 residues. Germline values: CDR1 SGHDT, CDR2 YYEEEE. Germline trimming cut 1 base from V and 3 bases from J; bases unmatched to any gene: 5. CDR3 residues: CASSLTSGRLDTGELFF. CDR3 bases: TGTGCCAGCAGCTTGACTAGCGGGAGATTAGACACCGGGGAGCTGTTTTTT.

The CDR3 sequence: CATSTRTGNEKLFF. Written as DNA, the CDR3 is TGTGCCACCAGCACCCGGACAGGGAATGAAAAACTGTTTTTT. The gene calls are TRBV15 and TRBJ1-4; 8 bases map to TRBD1. Germline-derived CDR1 and CDR2 are LNHNV and YYDKDF (reference sequence). This CDR3 comprises 14 residues. V was pared by 4 bases and J by 5 bases, with 3 bases of the junction left unmatched.

DNA of the CDR3: TGTGCCAGCAGGTCGTCCACTGAAGCTTTCTTT. This encodes CASRSSTEAFF. The gene calls are TRBV7-2 and TRBJ1-1, with D unclear. Germline loops: CDR1 SGHTA, CDR2 FQGNSA. The V end was cut by 6 bases, the J end by 4 bases, with 6 bases between. This CDR3 contains 11 residues.

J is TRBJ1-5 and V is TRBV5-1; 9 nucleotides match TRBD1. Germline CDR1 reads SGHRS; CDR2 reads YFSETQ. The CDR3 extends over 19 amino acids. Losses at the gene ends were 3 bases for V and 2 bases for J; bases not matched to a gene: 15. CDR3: CASSSPRTGEERGNQPQHF. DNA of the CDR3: TGCGCCAGCAGCTCCCCCAGGACAGGGGAGGAACGTGGCAATCAGCCCCAGCATTTT.

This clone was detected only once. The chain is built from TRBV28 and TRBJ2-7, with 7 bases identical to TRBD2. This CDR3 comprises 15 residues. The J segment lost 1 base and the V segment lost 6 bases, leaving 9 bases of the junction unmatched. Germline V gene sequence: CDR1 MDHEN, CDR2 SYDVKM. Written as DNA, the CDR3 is TGTGCCAGCAGGGGCGTCTGGGAGGGGTCCTACGAGCAGTACTTC. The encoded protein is CASRGVWEGSYEQYF.

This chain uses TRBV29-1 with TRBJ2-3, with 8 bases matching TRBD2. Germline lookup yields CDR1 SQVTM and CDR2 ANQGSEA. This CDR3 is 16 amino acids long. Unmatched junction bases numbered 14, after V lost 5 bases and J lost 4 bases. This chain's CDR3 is CSVMGFRGGVADTQYF. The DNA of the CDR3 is TGCAGCGTTATGGGGTTTCGGGGGGGTGTAGCAGATACGCAGTATTTT.

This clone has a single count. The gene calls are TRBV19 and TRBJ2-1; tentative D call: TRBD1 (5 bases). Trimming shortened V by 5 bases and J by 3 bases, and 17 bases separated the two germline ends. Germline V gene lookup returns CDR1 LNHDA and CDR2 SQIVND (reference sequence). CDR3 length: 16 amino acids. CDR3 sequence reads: CASSARTGRDYNEQFF. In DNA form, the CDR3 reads TGTGCCAGTAGTGCTAGGACGGGCAGGGACTACAATGAGCAGTTCTTC.

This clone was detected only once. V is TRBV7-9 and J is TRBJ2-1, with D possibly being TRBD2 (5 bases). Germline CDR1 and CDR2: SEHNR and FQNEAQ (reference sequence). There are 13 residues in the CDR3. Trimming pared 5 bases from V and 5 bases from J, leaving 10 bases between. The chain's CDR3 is CASSQVGNNEQFF. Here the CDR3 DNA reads TGTGCCAGCAGCCAGGTCGGGAACAATGAGCAGTTCTTC.